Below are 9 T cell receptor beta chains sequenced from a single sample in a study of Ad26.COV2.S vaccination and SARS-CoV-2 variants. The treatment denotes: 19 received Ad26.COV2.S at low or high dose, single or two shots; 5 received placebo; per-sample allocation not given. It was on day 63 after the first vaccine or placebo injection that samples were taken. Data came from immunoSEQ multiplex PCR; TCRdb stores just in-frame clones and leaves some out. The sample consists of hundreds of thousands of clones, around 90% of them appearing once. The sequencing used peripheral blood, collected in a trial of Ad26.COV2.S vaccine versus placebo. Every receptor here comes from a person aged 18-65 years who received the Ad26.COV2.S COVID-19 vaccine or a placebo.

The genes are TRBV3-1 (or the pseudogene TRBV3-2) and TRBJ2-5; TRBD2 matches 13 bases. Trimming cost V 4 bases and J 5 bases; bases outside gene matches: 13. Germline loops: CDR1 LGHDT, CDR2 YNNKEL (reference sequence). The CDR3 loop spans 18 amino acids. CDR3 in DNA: TGTGCCAGCAGCCCGGGACTAGCGGGATTCGGGTGGGGCGAGACCCAGTACTTC. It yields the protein CASSPGLAGFGWGETQYF.

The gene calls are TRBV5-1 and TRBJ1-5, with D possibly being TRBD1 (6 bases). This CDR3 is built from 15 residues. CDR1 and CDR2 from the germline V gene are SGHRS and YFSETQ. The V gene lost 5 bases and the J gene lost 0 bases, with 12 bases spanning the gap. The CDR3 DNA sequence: TGCGCCAGCAGACCTGGACAGTTTAGCAATCAGCCCCAGCATTTT. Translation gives CASRPGQFSNQPQHF.

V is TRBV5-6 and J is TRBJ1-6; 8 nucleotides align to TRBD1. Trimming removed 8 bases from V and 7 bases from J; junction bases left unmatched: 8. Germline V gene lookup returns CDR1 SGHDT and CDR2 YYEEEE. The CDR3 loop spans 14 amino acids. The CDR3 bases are TGTGCCAGTCACGCCGGGACAGGCAATTCACCCCTCCACTTT. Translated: CASHAGTGNSPLHF.

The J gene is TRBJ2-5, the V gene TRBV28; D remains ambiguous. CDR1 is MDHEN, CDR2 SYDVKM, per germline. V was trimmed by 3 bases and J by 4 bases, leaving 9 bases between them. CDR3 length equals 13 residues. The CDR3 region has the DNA TGTGCCAGCAGTTTTGGTATCTTAGAGACCCAGTACTTC. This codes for CASSFGILETQYF.

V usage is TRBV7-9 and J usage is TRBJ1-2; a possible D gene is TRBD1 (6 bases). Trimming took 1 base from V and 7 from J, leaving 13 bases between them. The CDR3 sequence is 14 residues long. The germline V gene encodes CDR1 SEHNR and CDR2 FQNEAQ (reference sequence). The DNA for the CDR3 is TGTGCCAGCAGCTTAGGGGGACATGGTGGTGGCTACACCTTC. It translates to CASSLGGHGGGYTF.

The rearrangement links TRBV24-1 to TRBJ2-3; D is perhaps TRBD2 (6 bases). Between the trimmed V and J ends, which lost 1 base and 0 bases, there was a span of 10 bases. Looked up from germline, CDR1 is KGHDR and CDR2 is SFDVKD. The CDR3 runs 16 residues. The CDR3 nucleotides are TGTGCCACCAGTGATTTAAAACGGGAGAGCACAGATACGCAGTATTTT. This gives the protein CATSDLKRESTDTQYF.

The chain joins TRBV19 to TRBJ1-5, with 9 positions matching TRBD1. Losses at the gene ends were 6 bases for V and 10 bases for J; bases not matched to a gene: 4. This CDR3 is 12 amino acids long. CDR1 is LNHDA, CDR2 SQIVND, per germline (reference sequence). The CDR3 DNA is TGTGCCAGTAGGGGTACAGGGGGCCCCCAGCATTTT. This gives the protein CASRGTGGPQHF. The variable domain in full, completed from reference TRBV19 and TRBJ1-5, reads DGGITQSPKYLFRKEGQNVTLSCEQNLNHDAMYWYRQDPGQGLRLIYYSQIVNDFQKGDIAEGYSVSREKKESFPLTVTSAQKNPTAFYLCASRGTGGPQHFGDGTRLSIL.

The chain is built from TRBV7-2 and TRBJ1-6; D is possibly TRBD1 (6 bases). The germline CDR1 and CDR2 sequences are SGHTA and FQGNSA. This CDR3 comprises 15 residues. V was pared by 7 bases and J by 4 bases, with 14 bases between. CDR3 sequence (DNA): TGTGCCAGCAACTATGAGGACAGTTATAATTCACCCCTCCACTTT. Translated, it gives CASNYEDSYNSPLHF.

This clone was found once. CDR3 nucleotide sequence: TGTGCCAGTAGTATAGCCCCAGGGGGCGACCCTGAAGCTTTCTTT. Encoded protein: CASSIAPGGDPEAFF. The genes are TRBV19 and TRBJ1-1, with 8 bases that match TRBD1. This CDR3 has 15 amino acids. V shed 1 base, J shed 6 bases, and the junction held 7 bases outside the gene matches. CDR1 and CDR2 from the germline V gene are LNHDA and SQIVND (reference sequence).